This T cell receptor (beta chain) emerged from a study of T cells in Graves' hyperthyroidism and ophthalmopathy. The CDR3 length is 11 residues. V was cut by 6 bases and J by 3 bases, with 8 bases left in between. CDR1 and CDR2 from the germline V gene are SQVTM and ANQGSEA. TCR beta CDR3 sequences were amplified from RNA transcripts. Using the HTBI primer set, a first-round RT-PCR was run on the TCR CDR3. TCRdb processed the multiplex PCR reads anew with MiXCR; each CDR3 protein has one entry. This table holds some 560,000 distinct CDR3 sequences, more than 15% found once. This clonotype has a single count.

J is TRBJ1-1 and V is TRBV29-1; D unclear. The source is a woman in her 30s with Graves' hyperthyroidism. Sample: blood. Written as DNA, the CDR3 is TGCAGCGTCCGAGAGTACACTGAAGCTTTCTTT. Encoded protein: CSVREYTEAFF.